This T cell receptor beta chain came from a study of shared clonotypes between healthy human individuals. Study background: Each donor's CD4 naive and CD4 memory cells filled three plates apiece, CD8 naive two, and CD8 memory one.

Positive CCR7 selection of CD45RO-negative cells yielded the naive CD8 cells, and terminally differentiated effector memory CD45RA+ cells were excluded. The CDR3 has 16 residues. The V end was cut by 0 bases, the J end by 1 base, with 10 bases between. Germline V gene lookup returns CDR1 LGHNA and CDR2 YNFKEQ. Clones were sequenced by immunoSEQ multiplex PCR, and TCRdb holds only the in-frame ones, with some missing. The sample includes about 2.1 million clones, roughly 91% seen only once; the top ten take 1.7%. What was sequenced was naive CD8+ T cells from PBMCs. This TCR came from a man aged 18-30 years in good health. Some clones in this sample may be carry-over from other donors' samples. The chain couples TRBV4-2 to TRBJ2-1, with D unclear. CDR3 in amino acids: CASSQDWPKSYNEQFF. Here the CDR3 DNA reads TGTGCCAGCAGCCAAGATTGGCCTAAATCCTACAATGAGCAGTTCTTC.